The sequence of this TCR beta chain was determined in a study of control samples from healthy donors and cancer patients. Here immunoSEQ multiplex PCR was the method, and the copy in TCRdb shows in-frame clones only, minus some. There are roughly 86,000 clones in the sample; 90% occur only once, and about 4% lies in the top ten. The germline V gene encodes CDR1 SEHNR and CDR2 FQNEAQ (reference sequence). The CDR3 runs 15 residues. After removal of 6 bases from V and 4 bases from J, the junction contained 6 bases not matched to a gene. The sequence was obtained from a woman under 30 in good health. Sample: blood. The chain combines TRBV7-9 with TRBJ2-5, with TRBD1 matching over 12 bases. DNA of the CDR3: TGTGCCAGCAGACTCGGGACAGGGGGCAGAGAGACCCAGTACTTC. Residues: CASRLGTGGRETQYF. Variable domain in full (rest from reference TRBV7-9 and TRBJ2-5): DTGVSQNPRHKITKRGQNVTFRCDPISEHNRLYWYRQTLGQGPEFLTYFQNEAQLEKSRLLSDRFSAERPKGSFSTLEIQRTEQGDSAMYLCASRLGTGGRETQYFGPGTRLLVL.